This T cell receptor beta chain was sequenced for a study of T cells in Graves' hyperthyroidism and ophthalmopathy (dated by TCRdb to the late 2010s). Context from the whole study: Peripheral blood samples were taken at initial diagnosis, before any treatment was given. To identify distinguishing TCR V-J signatures, a discovery cohort of about 95 patients was used, comprising 40 to 45 with Graves' ophthalmopathy and 57 with stable Graves' hyperthyroidism. An independent validation cohort of some 18 hyperthyroidism patients and 15 or so patients who later progressed to ophthalmopathy tested prospective prediction of ophthalmopathy. The roughly 91 discovery patients were randomly divided into training and test sets at a 7:3 ratio. In addition, the study compared T-cell repertoires in thyroid tissue and in blood from six Graves' hyperthyroidism patients. Following sampling, methimazole starting at 30 mg daily was given to hyperthyroidism patients, and high-dose intravenous methylprednisolone was given to ophthalmopathy patients. The paper reports TCR Vbeta CDR3 sequencing of approximately 140 peripheral blood samples: some 41 ophthalmopathy, approximately 74 hyperthyroidism and about 17 progressor patients.

This clonotype was observed at least ten times. Its antigen remains unidentified. No base quality values were provided; no much bigger clone lies one nucleotide off. The junction shows trimming of 2 bases on V and 0 bases on J, plus 9 bases between the germline ends. CDR1 and CDR2 are drawn from the germline V gene (reference sequence): DFQATT, SNEGSKA. Inclusive of the bounding cysteine and phenylalanine, the CDR3 is 14 residues long. Kept here is only the CDR3 DNA, which spans 42 bases and is read in frame from base 1. General study outcomes and caveats: During validation, the model predicted progression to ophthalmopathy a median of approximately 6 months ahead of onset, with 60% to 71% sensitivity and 72.22% specificity. A model built on a 13 V-J signature distinguished ophthalmopathy from stable hyperthyroidism, reaching 85% to 90% sensitivity and under 84% specificity in cross-validation and 80%/75% in testing. Blood samples also contained most of the expanded thyroid clonotypes (frequency above 0.001), which suggests that blood repertoires may reflect thyroid immune responses. Sample size was not statistically predetermined, and blinding of investigators to group allocation was not performed.

Amplification of TCR beta CDR3 regions was carried out from RNA transcripts. The TCR CDR3 was subjected to a first round of RT-PCR using the HTBI primer set and the Qiagen OneStep RT-PCR kit. Libraries were constructed in a second round of multiplex PCR, after which size selection and purification were carried out. Paired-end sequencing of the libraries was performed with 100 bp reads on an Illumina HiSeq2000. The paper's processing steps were these. SOAPnuke was used to process the raw data, removing reads that contained adapters or uncalled bases, had a mean Phred below 15, or lacked an exact match to the constant primer or identifier. COPE v1.2.5 was used to merge the high-quality paired reads, and each unique nucleotide sequence was defined as a clonotype. MiTCR v1.1 was used to align clonotypes to the IMGT TRBV, TRBD and TRBJ reference segments. The analysis included only V-J combinations with a frequency above 0.0001, which together covered around 99% of the repertoires. A TCS score was defined as the ratio between F50 (clonal expansion) and ExV (chaos), using BLOSUM62-based TCRdist between CDR3 peptides within each V-J. Welch's t-statistics and random forest reduced some 510 V-J features to 10 to 15, which were used in a naive Bayes classifier (R e1071). TCRdb reran the public reads through fastp at Q25 and MiXCR, keeping productive beta chains. Each entry is one CDR3 protein sequence, shown with its most common DNA and genes. The V and J calls shown here were made by TCRdb, not taken from the authors' results. The sample records under 550,000 distinct CDR3 sequences, approximately 13% of which are singletons. About 4.9% of the sample comes from the top ten.

Stable Graves' hyperthyroidism was defined as the absence of progression to ophthalmopathy over 18 months of follow-up. The hyperthyroidism patients were between 18 and 65 years old and newly diagnosed, with a disease duration of less than 2 months. Exclusion was applied to patients with uncontrolled infections, other autoimmune diseases, pregnancy or lactation. Clinical symptoms, serum thyroxine and TRAb, thyroid ultrasound, and orbital computed tomography formed the basis for the diagnoses. PBMCs were isolated from 10 ml of fresh peripheral blood by Ficoll-Paque density gradient centrifugation. Total RNA was extracted using Trizol reagent, and RNA quality was assessed on an Agilent 2100 Bioanalyzer.

The V and J genes are TRBV20-1 and TRBJ2-3; the D gene is perhaps TRBD2, from 5 matching bases. The sample was blood. The sequence was collected from a woman younger than 35 with Graves' hyperthyroidism. The CDR3 region reads CSARLALSTDTQYF. The DNA sequence is given as TGCAGTGCTAGACTAGCCCTTAGCACAGATACGCAGTATTTT.